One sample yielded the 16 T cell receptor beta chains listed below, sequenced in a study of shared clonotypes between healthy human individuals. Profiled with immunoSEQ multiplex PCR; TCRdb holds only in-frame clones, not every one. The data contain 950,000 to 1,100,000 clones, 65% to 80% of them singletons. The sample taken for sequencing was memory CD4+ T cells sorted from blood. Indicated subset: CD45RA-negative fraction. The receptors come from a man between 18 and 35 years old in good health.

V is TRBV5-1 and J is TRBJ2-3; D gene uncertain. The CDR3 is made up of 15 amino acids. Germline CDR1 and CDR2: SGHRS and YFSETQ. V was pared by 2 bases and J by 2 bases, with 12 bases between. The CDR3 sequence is CASSFNGRNTDTQYF. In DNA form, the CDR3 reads TGCGCCAGCAGCTTTAATGGCAGGAACACAGATACGCAGTATTTT.

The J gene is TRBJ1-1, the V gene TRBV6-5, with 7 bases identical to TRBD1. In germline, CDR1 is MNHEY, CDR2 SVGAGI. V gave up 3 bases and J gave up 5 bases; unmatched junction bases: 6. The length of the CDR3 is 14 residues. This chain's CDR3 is CASSYGQVGTEAFF. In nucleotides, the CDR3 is TGTGCCAGCAGTTATGGACAGGTTGGGACTGAAGCTTTCTTT.

The CDR3 sequence: CASVGENIQYF. The CDR3 nucleotides read TGTGCCAGCGTTGGGGAAAACATTCAGTACTTC. The chain links TRBV2 to TRBJ2-4; D is unclear. Germline-derived CDR1 and CDR2 are SNHLY and FYNNEI. The ends were cut back, 8 bases at V and 5 bases at J, with 7 bases in the middle. The CDR3 has 11 amino acids.

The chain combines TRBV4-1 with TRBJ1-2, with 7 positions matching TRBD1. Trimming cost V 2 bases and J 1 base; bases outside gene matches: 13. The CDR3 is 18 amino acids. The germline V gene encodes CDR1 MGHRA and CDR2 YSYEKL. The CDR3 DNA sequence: TGCGCCAGCAGCCAACCTACTTCCGGGACAGCGATTAACTATGGCTACACCTTC. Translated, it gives CASSQPTSGTAINYGYTF.

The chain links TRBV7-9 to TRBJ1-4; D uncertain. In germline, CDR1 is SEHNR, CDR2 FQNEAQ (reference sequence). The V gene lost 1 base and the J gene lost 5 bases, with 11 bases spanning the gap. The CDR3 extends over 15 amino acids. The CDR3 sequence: CASSLGSRSNEKLFF. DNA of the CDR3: TGTGCCAGCAGCTTAGGGTCCAGGTCCAATGAAAAACTGTTTTTT.

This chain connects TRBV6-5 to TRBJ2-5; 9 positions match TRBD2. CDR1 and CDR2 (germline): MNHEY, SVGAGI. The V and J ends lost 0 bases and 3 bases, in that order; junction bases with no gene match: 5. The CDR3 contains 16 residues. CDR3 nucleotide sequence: TGTGCCAGCAGTTACTCGAAGACTAGCGGAGAAGAGACCCAGTACTTC. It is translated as CASSYSKTSGEETQYF.

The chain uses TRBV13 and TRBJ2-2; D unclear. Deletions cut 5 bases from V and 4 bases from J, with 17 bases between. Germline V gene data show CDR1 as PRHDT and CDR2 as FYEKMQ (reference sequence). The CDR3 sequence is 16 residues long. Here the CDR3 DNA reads TGTGCCAGCAGCCCCCCAACTGGGGTTTTCACCGGGGAGCTGTTTTTT. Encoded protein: CASSPPTGVFTGELFF.

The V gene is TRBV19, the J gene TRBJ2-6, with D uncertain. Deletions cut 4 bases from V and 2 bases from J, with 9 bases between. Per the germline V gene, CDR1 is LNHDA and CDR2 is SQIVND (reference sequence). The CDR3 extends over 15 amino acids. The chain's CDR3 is CASSTETPGANVLTF. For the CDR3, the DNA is TGTGCCAGTAGTACTGAGACACCTGGGGCCAACGTCCTGACTTTC.

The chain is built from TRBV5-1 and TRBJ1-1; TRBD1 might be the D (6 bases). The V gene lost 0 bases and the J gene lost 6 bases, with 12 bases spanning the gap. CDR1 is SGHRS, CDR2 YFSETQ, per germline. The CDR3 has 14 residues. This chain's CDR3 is CASSLDRVVSEAFF. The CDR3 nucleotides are TGCGCCAGCAGCTTGGACAGGGTCGTATCTGAAGCTTTCTTT.

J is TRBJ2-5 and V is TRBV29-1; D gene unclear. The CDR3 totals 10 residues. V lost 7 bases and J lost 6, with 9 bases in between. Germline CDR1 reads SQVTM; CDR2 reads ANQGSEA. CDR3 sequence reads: CSGSEQTQYF. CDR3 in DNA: TGCAGCGGATCTGAGCAGACCCAGTACTTC.

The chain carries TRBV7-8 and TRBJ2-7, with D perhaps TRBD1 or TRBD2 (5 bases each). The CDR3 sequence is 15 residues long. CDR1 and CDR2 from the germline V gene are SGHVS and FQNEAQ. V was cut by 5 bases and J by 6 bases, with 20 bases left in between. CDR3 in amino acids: CASSALDLLGVEQYF. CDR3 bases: TGTGCCAGCAGCGCACTAGACCTCTTAGGGGTCGAGCAGTACTTC.

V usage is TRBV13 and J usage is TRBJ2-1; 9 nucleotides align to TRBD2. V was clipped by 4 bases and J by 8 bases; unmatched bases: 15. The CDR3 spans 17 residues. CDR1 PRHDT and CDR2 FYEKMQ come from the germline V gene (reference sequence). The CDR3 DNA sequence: TGTGCCAGCAGCTCCCTTATTTCTAGCGGGAATTTAGATGAGCAGTTCTTC. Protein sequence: CASSSLISSGNLDEQFF.

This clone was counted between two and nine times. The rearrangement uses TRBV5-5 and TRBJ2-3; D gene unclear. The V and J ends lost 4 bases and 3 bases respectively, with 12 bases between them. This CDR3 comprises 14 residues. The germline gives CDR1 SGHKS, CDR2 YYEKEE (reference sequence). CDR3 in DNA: TGTGCCAGCAGCAAACGCCCCCTAACAGATACGCAGTATTTT. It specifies CASSKRPLTDTQYF.

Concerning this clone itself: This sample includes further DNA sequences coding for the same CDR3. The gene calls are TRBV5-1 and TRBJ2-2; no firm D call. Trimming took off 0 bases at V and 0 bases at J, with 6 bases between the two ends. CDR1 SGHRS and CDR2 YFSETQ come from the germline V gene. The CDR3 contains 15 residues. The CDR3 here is CASSLGPSNTGELFF. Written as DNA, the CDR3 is TGCGCCAGCAGCTTGGGACCATCGAACACCGGGGAGCTGTTTTTT.

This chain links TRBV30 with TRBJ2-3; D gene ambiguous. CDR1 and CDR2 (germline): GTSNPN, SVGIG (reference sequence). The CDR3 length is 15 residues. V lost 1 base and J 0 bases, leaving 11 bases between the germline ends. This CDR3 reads CAWSASPFSTDTQYF. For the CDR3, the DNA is TGTGCCTGGAGTGCGTCACCTTTTAGCACAGATACGCAGTATTTT.

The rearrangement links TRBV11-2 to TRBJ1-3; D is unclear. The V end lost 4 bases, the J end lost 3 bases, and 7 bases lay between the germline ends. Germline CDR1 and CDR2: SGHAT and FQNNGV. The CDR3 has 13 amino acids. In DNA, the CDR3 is TGTGCCAGCAGCTCCCTGTATGGAAACACCATATATTTT. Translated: CASSSLYGNTIYF.